A single sample is the source of the 17 T cell receptor beta chains below, sequenced in a study of tumor and adjacent non-tumor tissue in lung cancer. This sample's RNA came from whole unsorted tissue. This non-tumor lung sample came from over 3 cm beyond the tumor edge. Three rounds of nested PCR, following a modified ARM-PCR protocol, produced the TCRbeta library. From the multiplex PCR reads, TCRdb called clonotypes with MiXCR, one entry per CDR3 protein. Of roughly 75,000 distinct CDR3 sequences in the sample, roughly 80% are singletons; the top ten hold 45% to 55%. Sequenced material: distant non-tumor lung tissue. Receptors were obtained from a man in his fifties or sixties with non-small cell lung cancer.

As regards this clonotype: The CDR3 carries no conserved terminal phenylalanine or tryptophan, so it likely arises from a read error. This chain joins TRBV5-4 and TRBJ2-6; TRBD1 might be the D (5 bases). Germline V gene data show CDR1 as SGHNT and CDR2 as YYREEE (reference sequence). CDR3 length: 18 amino acids. The CDR3 region has the DNA TGTGCCAGCAGCCCTGGCGCAGGGCCTCCCTCTTGGGCCTACGTCCTGACTTTA. Encoded protein: CASSPGAGPPSWAYVLTL.

In the case of this clonotype: In this CDR3 the conserved last residue, phenylalanine or tryptophan, is missing, so a read error is likely. The DNA is omitted, as the CDR3 cannot be located on it reliably, and the CDR3 follows TCRdb's listing. The chain is built from TRBV5-6 and TRBJ1-1; the table's D call TRBD1 went unverified against the DNA. CDR1 SGHDT and CDR2 YYEEEE come from the germline V gene. The CDR3 region is 15 residues in length, termini included. The chain's CDR3 is CASSSRRTGGVQVFL.

The V gene is TRBV11-3, the J gene TRBJ2-1; weak D call: TRBD2 (5 bases). In germline, CDR1 is SGHNT, CDR2 YENEEA. The V end lost 10 bases, the J end lost 10 bases, and 20 bases lay between the germline ends. The CDR3 loop spans 13 amino acids. DNA of the CDR3: TGTGCCAACAGTTCCCGGGATGGGCGCGAGCAGTTCTTC. Encoded protein: CANSSRDGREQFF.

Comments on this clonotype: Given a much more abundant clone one base away, this may be a read error. J is TRBJ2-7 and V is TRBV28; possible D gene TRBD2, 5 bases. Germline CDR1 MDHEN, CDR2 SYDVKM. CDR3 length: 14 amino acids. Trimming removed 3 bases at V and 2 bases at J, with 11 bases between. The CDR3 nucleotides read TGTGCCAGCAGTTTCCCGGGGATGGCCTACGAGCAGTACTTC. Encoded protein: CASSFPGMAYEQYF.

This chain connects TRBV11-1 to TRBJ2-7, with 8 bases identical to TRBD2. There are 15 residues in the CDR3. The V segment lost 5 bases and the J segment 5 bases; nucleotides outside the gene matches: 11. Germline CDR1 reads SGHAT; CDR2 reads FQDESV (reference sequence). The CDR3 sequence: CASSRTSSTADEQYF. In DNA form, the CDR3 reads TGTGCCAGCAGCAGGACTAGCTCGACAGCAGACGAGCAGTACTTC.

CDR3 nucleotide sequence: TGTGCCAGCAACATTAACCAGGCTGTGGACTCTGAAGCTTTCTTT. Protein: CASNINQAVDSEAFF. The chain is built from TRBV12-3 or TRBV12-4 and TRBJ1-1; D is unclear. Trimming shortened V by 7 bases and J by 6 bases, and 21 bases separated the two germline ends. The CDR3 spans 15 residues.

Of note for this clonotype: The germline gene is not matched at one end of the junction; a read error may be the cause. The rearrangement joins TRBV20-1 to TRBJ2-2; D is perhaps TRBD2 (6 bases). From germline, CDR1 is DFQATT and CDR2 SNEGSKA (reference sequence). This CDR3 spans 16 amino acids. The CDR3 region is CSAREAMGGFTGGLFF. For the CDR3, the DNA is TGCAGTGCTAGAGAGGCGATGGGTGGGTTCACCGGGGGGCTGTTTTTT.

The chain combines TRBV6-1 with TRBJ1-3, with a weak D call TRBD1 (5 bases). The CDR3 runs to 12 residues. Germline V gene data show CDR1 as MNHNS and CDR2 as SASEGT. Trimming stripped 8 bases from V and 13 bases from J, with 18 bases between. CDR3 in amino acids: CASWTSRDIIYF. CDR3 sequence (DNA): TGTGCCAGCTGGACAAGCCGAGACATTATATATTTT.

This clonotype showed up just once. This could be a read error, since a much larger clone is one nucleotide away. The rearrangement joins TRBV6-1 to TRBJ2-3; 7 nucleotides align to TRBD1. Gene TRBJ1-5 matches the end of the DNA better, so the J call may be wrong. The CDR3 runs to 14 residues. Germline CDR1 MNHNS, CDR2 SASEGT. The CDR3 bases are TGTGCCAGCAGTGTTGGACAGGTCCCAGATACGCAGCATTTT. Its protein product is CASSVGQVPDTQHF.

J is TRBJ2-3 and V is TRBV29-1; TRBD2 matches at 9 bases. The CDR3 sequence is 17 residues long. Germline V gene lookup returns CDR1 SQVTM and CDR2 ANQGSEA. Germline trimming cut 0 bases from V and 15 bases from J; bases unmatched to any gene: 22. For the CDR3, the DNA is TGCAGCGTTGAAGACCCCCAGAGGACTAGCGCGACAGATACTCATTATTTT. Its protein is CSVEDPQRTSATDTHYF.

Regarding this clonotype: The junction does not match germline at one end; this may be a read error. The chain has TRBV4-3 and TRBJ2-3, with D possibly TRBD2 on 6 matching bases. Germline assignment: CDR1 LGHNA and CDR2 YSLEER. The CDR3 sequence is 16 residues long. The CDR3: CASSQDGAGTTDTQYF. CDR3 DNA: TGCGCCAGCAGCCAAGATGGAGCGGGTACCACAGATACACAGTATTTT.

This clonotype was seen a handful of times. The chain links TRBV29-1 to TRBJ2-1; 7 bases line up with TRBD2. Germline values: CDR1 SQVTM, CDR2 ANQGSEA. V gave up 3 bases and J gave up 7 bases; unmatched junction bases: 6. There are 13 residues in the CDR3. The CDR3 reads CSVDGTNTNEQFF. As DNA, the CDR3 is TGCAGCGTTGACGGGACTAACACTAATGAGCAGTTCTTC.

The table lists this clonotype with many counts. The chain combines TRBV24-1 with TRBJ1-5, with D perhaps matching TRBD1 (5 bases). V dropped 9 bases and J dropped 2 bases, with 13 bases sitting between them. The CDR3 length is 14 residues. Germline V gene lookup returns CDR1 KGHDR and CDR2 SFDVKD. In nucleotides, the CDR3 is TGTGCCACCGCGGGGACTAGTGGCAATCAGCCCCAGCATTTT. Its translation is CATAGTSGNQPQHF.

Notes on this clonotype: An end of the junction does not agree with germline; a read error may underlie this. The chain has TRBV24-1 and TRBJ2-1; D remains ambiguous. Germline V CDR1 and CDR2: KGHDR, SFDVKD. CDR3 length: 17 amino acids. The CDR3 sequence: CATSEGFSTESCNEQFF. The CDR3, as DNA: TGTGCCACCAGTGAAGGCTTCAGCACTGAGTCCTGCAATGAGCAGTTCTTC.

In its sample, this clonotype was seen many times. The chain combines TRBV5-4 with TRBJ2-5; TRBD2 matches at 13 bases. The CDR3 sequence is 15 residues long. Germline V CDR1 and CDR2: SGHNT, YYREEE (reference sequence). Unmatched junction bases numbered 0, after V lost 0 bases and J lost 4 bases. CDR3 residues: CASSLGLAGGETQYF. CDR3 bases: TGTGCCAGCAGCTTGGGACTAGCGGGGGGAGAGACCCAGTACTTC.

For this clonotype: One end of the junction varies from germline; a read error may be responsible. The chain employs TRBV11-2 and TRBJ2-2, with 11 positions matching TRBD2. This CDR3 region has 17 residues. From germline, CDR1 is SGHAT and CDR2 FQNNGV. CDR3: CASNLASGRTNTGELFF. The DNA for the CDR3 is TGTGCCAGCAACTTAGCTAGCGGGAGGACGAACACCGGGGAGCTGTTTTTT.

Only a few counts were recorded for this clonotype. This may come from a read error, since a much larger clone is one base off. As DNA, the CDR3 is TGCGCCAGCAGCCAAGTAATAGCGGGAGGGCCGTTGGGTGAGCAGTTCTTC. Encoded protein: CASSQVIAGGPLGEQFF. V and J are TRBV4-3 and TRBJ2-1; 11 bases agree with TRBD2. The CDR3 is 17 amino acids. Germline CDR1 is LGHNA and CDR2 is YSLEER. Unmatched junction bases numbered 11, after V lost 1 base and J lost 9 bases.